This is a list of T cell receptor beta chains from one sample in a study of T cells in Graves' hyperthyroidism and ophthalmopathy. TCRdb ran MiXCR on the multiplex PCR reads and lists one entry per CDR3 protein. Of around 610,000 distinct CDR3 sequences listed, about 15% are singletons. The specimen was blood. These receptors were obtained from a woman in her forties with Graves' ophthalmopathy. The CDR3 runs from the conserved cysteine through the conserved F or W. A D gene is named only where the DNA matches it firmly. Where a row states a size, it is once, few, many or the class of an expanded clone; other rows omit it.

clone_size: .
d_call: TRBD1
v_call: TRBV6-4
j_call: TRBJ2-2
cdr3_nt: TGTGCCAGCAGGAACCGGGACAGGGCTAACACCGGGGAGCTGTTTTTT
cdr3_aa: CASRNRDRANTGELFF

clone_size: many
d_call: TRBD2
v_call: TRBV19
j_call: TRBJ2-5
cdr3_nt: TGTGCCAGTAGTATGGGACTAGGAGGGGAGACCCAGTACTTC
cdr3_aa: CASSMGLGGETQYF

clone_size: .
d_call: .
v_call: TRBV7-9
j_call: TRBJ2-7
cdr3_nt: TGTGCCAGCAGCTTAGGCTCGGACACCGGGGGCGAGCAGTACTTC
cdr3_aa: CASSLGSDTGGEQYF

clone_size: many
d_call: .
v_call: TRBV6-1
j_call: TRBJ2-2
cdr3_nt: TGTGCCAGCTGCGAAGAGGGAACCGGGGAGCTGTTTTTT
cdr3_aa: CASCEEGTGELFF

clone_size: many
d_call: TRBD2
v_call: TRBV7-2
j_call: TRBJ2-5
cdr3_nt: TGTGCCAGCAGCTTAGGAGTACTAGCGGGAGTACGGGAGACCCAGTACTTC
cdr3_aa: CASSLGVLAGVRETQYF

clone_size: many
d_call: TRBD1
v_call: TRBV29-1
j_call: TRBJ2-7
cdr3_nt: TGCAGCGTTGAAGACGGACAGGGATCCTACGAGCAGTACTTC
cdr3_aa: CSVEDGQGSYEQYF

clone_size: many
d_call: TRBD2
v_call: TRBV28
j_call: TRBJ2-7
cdr3_nt: TGTGCCAGCAGTTTTTCGGGGGGATTCGAGCAGTACTTC
cdr3_aa: CASSFSGGFEQYF

clone_size: .
d_call: .
v_call: TRBV16
j_call: TRBJ1-4
cdr3_nt: TGTGCCAGCAGCCAATCACCCGCAGCTAATGAAAAACTGTTTTTT
cdr3_aa: CASSQSPAANEKLFF

clone_size: many
d_call: TRBD2
v_call: TRBV2
j_call: TRBJ2-5
cdr3_nt: TGTGCCAGCGGGGCGGGAGCTCAAGAGACCCAGTACTTC
cdr3_aa: CASGAGAQETQYF

clone_size: few
d_call: .
v_call: TRBV27
j_call: TRBJ2-5
cdr3_nt: TGTGCCAGCAGTTCCCGCGGGCTTAACCAAGAGACCCAGTACTTC
cdr3_aa: CASSSRGLNQETQYF

clone_size: many
d_call: .
v_call: TRBV28
j_call: TRBJ1-5
cdr3_nt: TGTGCCAGCAGCCTAAGAGGGCGACACAATCAGCCCCAGCATTTT
cdr3_aa: CASSLRGRHNQPQHF

clone_size: many
d_call: TRBD1
v_call: TRBV20-1
j_call: TRBJ2-5
cdr3_nt: TGCAGTGCATACCCGGGACAGGGGAGGGAGACCCAGTACTTC
cdr3_aa: CSAYPGQGRETQYF

clone_size: .
d_call: .
v_call: TRBV11-3
j_call: TRBJ2-3
cdr3_nt: TGTGCCAGCAGCTTAGGATCCGGGAAGAATGGGTATTTT
cdr3_aa: CASSLGSGKNGYF

clone_size: many
d_call: .
v_call: TRBV20-1
j_call: TRBJ2-7
cdr3_nt: TGCAGTGCTAGAGATTCCCAGCGAGCTAGCAGGTCCTACGAGCAGTACTTC
cdr3_aa: CSARDSQRASRSYEQYF

clone_size: few
d_call: .
v_call: TRBV28
j_call: TRBJ2-7
cdr3_nt: TGTGCCAGCAGAGTGGACTCAACCTCCTACGAGCAGTACTTC
cdr3_aa: CASRVDSTSYEQYF

clone_size: many
d_call: .
v_call: TRBV4-1
j_call: TRBJ1-1
cdr3_nt: TGCGCCAGCAACCAAGGAGAGGAGTTGCCGAACACTGAAGCTTTCTTT
cdr3_aa: CASNQGEELPNTEAFF

clone_size: few
d_call: TRBD2
v_call: TRBV9
j_call: TRBJ2-7
cdr3_nt: TGTGCCAGCAGCCCCCGGGCTAGCGGGAGTTCCTACGAGCAGTACTTC
cdr3_aa: CASSPRASGSSYEQYF

clone_size: many
d_call: TRBD2
v_call: TRBV28
j_call: TRBJ2-7
cdr3_nt: TGTGCCAGCAGTGTTACTAGCGGGGTATCCCACCTCCCCTACGAGCAGTACTTC
cdr3_aa: CASSVTSGVSHLPYEQYF